The rows below give T cell receptor beta chains drawn from one sample of a study of cytotoxic CD8 clonotypes in ibrutinib-treated CLL. TCRdb's copy holds only in-frame clones and misses some; the assay was immunoSEQ multiplex PCR. The sample holds about 120,000 clones, 50% to 65% seen once. The input for sequencing was PBMCs, taken after 24 months of ibrutinib treatment. These receptors were collected from a human donor with chronic lymphocytic leukemia. Each CDR3 is given with its conserved first and last residue. D genes are given only for firm matches. Rows give clone size only sometimes, using once, few, many, or a class for an expanded clone.

CDR3nt	CDR3aa	abundance	d_gene	v_gene	j_gene
TGTGCCAGCAAGAAGTCCGACGGCTACACCTTC	CASKKSDGYTF	.	.	TRBV6-1	TRBJ1-2
TGTGCCAGTAGTATTGCCAGGACAGGACAAGAGACCCAGTACTTC	CASSIARTGQETQYF	.	TRBD1	TRBV19	TRBJ2-5
TGTGCCAGCAGCTTTCAATTCATGAACACTGAAGCTTTCTTT	CASSFQFMNTEAFF	.	.	TRBV7-9	TRBJ1-1
TGTGCCAGCAGCTTAAGTCCGAGCTCCTACAATGAGCAGTTCTTC	CASSLSPSSYNEQFF	.	.	TRBV7-2	TRBJ2-1
TGTGCCAGCAGCTTCCCCCCATACACAGATACGCAGTATTTT	CASSFPPYTDTQYF	.	.	TRBV7-9	TRBJ2-3
TGTGCCAGCAGGGGACTAGGGGGAACCGGGGAGCTGTTTTTT	CASRGLGGTGELFF	once	TRBD2	TRBV2	TRBJ2-2
TGTGCCAGCAGTTGGCGACAGGGGGCGTCGGGGGAGCTGTTTTTT	CASSWRQGASGELFF	many	TRBD1	TRBV27	TRBJ2-2
TGTGCCAGCAGCGTAGGGTCCAGGGGACGAGGAGAGACCCAGTACTTC	CASSVGSRGRGETQYF	few	.	TRBV9	TRBJ2-5
TGTGCCAGCAGCCAAAGACAGGGCTATGGCTACACCTTC	CASSQRQGYGYTF	.	TRBD1	TRBV4-2	TRBJ1-2
TGTGCCAGCAGCCAAGGGGGGAAGGACGGCTACACCTTC	CASSQGGKDGYTF	.	.	TRBV14	TRBJ1-2
TGCGCCAGCAGCTCCGGGACAGGGGTAGCAACTAATGAAAAACTGTTTTTT	CASSSGTGVATNEKLFF	few	TRBD1	TRBV5-1	TRBJ1-4
TGTGCCAGCAGCTTCGAAGGCACCGGGGAGCTGTTTTTT	CASSFEGTGELFF	.	.	TRBV11-3	TRBJ2-2
TGTGCCACAACCCGGGACAGGGGGCCGACCACTGAAGCTTTCTTT	CATTRDRGPTTEAFF	.	TRBD1	TRBV19	TRBJ1-1
TGTGCCAGCAGTTCCGCCGGGACAGGGGATCAGAACATTCAGTACTTC	CASSSAGTGDQNIQYF	few	TRBD1	TRBV6-6	TRBJ2-4
TGTGCCAGCAGTCCCTTCGCCGGGACAGCGGACAACTATGGCTACACCTTC	CASSPFAGTADNYGYTF	few	TRBD1	TRBV28	TRBJ1-2
TGCAGCGCTGTACCGGGACAGCTGAACACTGAAGCTTTCTTT	CSAVPGQLNTEAFF	few	TRBD1	TRBV29-1	TRBJ1-1
TGCGCCAGCAGCTTTAGGGCGGGCATATACGAGCAGTACTTC	CASSFRAGIYEQYF	few	.	TRBV5-1	TRBJ2-7
TGTGCCAGCAGCTTGGACGGCAGGGACTATGGCTACACCTTC	CASSLDGRDYGYTF	few	.	TRBV5-6	TRBJ1-2
TGTGCCAGCAGCGACCTTGGCGGGAAATCTGAAGCTTTCTTT	CASSDLGGKSEAFF	.	.	TRBV11-3	TRBJ1-1
TGTGCCAGCAGTTTGGTACAGTCCCCGTGGGACTACGAGCAGTACTTC	CASSLVQSPWDYEQYF	few	.	TRBV28	TRBJ2-7
TGTGCCAGCAGCAAATCTCGGAACGGGGTAGCGAACACCGGGGAGCTGTTTTTT	CASSKSRNGVANTGELFF	.	.	TRBV21-1	TRBJ2-2
TGCAGCGGACGTGGACAGTCCTCGAGCACTGAAGCTTTCTTT	CSGRGQSSSTEAFF	.	.	TRBV29-1	TRBJ1-1
TGTGCCAGCAGTTTCGGCAGGGAGTCCGGCAATCAGCCCCAGCATTTT	CASSFGRESGNQPQHF	.	.	TRBV28	TRBJ1-5
TGTGCCAGCAGCTCGGTGGGGGCTGGGAACCAAGAGACCCAGTACTTC	CASSSVGAGNQETQYF	.	.	TRBV13	TRBJ2-5
TGTGCCAGCAGCTCGGGAGGGATAGGGGTTGACTATGGCTACACCTTC	CASSSGGIGVDYGYTF	.	.	TRBV7-2	TRBJ1-2
TGTGCCAGCAGCCCCAGGATGATGGGAGGGGAGACCCAGTACTTC	CASSPRMMGGETQYF	.	TRBD2	TRBV5-6	TRBJ2-5
TGTGCCAGCAGCTTGGTGGCTAAGGGAAGGGGAAACATTCAGTACTTC	CASSLVAKGRGNIQYF	few	.	TRBV5-6	TRBJ2-4